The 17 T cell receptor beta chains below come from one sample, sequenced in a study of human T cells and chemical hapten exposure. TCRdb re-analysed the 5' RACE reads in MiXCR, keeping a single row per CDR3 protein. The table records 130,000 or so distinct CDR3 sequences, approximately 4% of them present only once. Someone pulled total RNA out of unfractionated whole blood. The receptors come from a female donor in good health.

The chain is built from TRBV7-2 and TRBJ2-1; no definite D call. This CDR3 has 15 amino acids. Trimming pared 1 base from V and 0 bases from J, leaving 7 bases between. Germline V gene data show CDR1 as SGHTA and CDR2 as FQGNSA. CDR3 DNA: TGTGCCAGCAGCTTAGAGTACAGCTCCTACAATGAGCAGTTCTTC. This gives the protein CASSLEYSSYNEQFF.

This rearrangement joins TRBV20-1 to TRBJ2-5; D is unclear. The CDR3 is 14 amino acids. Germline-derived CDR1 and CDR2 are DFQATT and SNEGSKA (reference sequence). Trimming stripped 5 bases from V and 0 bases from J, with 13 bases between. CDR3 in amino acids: CSAVGRWYQETQYF. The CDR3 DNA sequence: TGCAGTGCTGTAGGCCGCTGGTACCAAGAGACCCAGTACTTC.

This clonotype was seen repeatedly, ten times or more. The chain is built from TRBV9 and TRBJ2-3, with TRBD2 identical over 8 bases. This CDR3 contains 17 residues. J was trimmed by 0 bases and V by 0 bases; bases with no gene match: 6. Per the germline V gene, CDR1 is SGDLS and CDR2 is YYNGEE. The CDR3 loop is CASSVAPSGSSTDTQYF. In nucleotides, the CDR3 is TGTGCCAGCAGCGTAGCTCCTAGCGGGTCTAGCACAGATACGCAGTATTTT.

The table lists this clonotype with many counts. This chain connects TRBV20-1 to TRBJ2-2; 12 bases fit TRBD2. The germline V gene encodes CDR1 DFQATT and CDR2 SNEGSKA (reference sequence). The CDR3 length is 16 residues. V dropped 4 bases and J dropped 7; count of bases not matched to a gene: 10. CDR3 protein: CSATPRLAGDHGELFF. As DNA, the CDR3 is TGCAGTGCTACCCCCCGACTAGCGGGGGATCACGGGGAGCTGTTTTTT.

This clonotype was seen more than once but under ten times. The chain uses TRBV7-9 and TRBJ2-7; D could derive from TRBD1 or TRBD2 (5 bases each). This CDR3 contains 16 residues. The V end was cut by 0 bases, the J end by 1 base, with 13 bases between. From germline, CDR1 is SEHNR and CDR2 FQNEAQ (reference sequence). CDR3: CASSLAYRGKSYEQYF. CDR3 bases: TGTGCCAGCAGCTTAGCGTATCGGGGCAAATCCTACGAGCAGTACTTC.

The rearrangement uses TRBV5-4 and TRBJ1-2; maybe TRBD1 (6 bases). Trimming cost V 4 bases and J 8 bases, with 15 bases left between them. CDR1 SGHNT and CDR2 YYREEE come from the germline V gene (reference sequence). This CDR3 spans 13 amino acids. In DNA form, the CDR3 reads TGTGCCAGCAGCATTCAGGGGAGAGGGGGCTACACCTTC. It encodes CASSIQGRGGYTF.

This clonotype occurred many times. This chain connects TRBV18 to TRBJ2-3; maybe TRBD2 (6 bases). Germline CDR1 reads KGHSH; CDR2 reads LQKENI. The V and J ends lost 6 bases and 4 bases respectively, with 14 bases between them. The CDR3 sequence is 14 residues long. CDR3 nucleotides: TGTGCCAGCTCGCCGGGACTGCTCCCAGATACGCAGTATTTT. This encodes CASSPGLLPDTQYF.

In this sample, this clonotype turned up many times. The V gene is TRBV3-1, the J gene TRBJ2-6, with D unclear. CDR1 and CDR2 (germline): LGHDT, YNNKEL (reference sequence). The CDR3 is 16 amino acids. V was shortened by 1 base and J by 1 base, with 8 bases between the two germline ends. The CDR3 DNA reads TGTGCCAGCAGCCAAGTTTGGGGATCTGGGGCCAACGTCCTGACTTTC. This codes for CASSQVWGSGANVLTF.

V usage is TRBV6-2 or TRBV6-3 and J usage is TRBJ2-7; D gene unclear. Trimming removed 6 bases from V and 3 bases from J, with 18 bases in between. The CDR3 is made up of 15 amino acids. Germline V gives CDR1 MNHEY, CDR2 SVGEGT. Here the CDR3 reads CASSNGPPGNYEQYF. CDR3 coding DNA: TGTGCCAGCAGCAACGGGCCCCCCGGTAACTACGAGCAGTACTTC.

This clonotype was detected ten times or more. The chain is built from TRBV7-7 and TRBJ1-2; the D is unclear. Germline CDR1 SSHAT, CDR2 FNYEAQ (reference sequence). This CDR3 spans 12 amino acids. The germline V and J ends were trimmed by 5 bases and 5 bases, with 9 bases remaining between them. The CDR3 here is CASSERGYGYTF. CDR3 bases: TGTGCCAGCAGCGAGCGGGGTTATGGCTACACCTTC.

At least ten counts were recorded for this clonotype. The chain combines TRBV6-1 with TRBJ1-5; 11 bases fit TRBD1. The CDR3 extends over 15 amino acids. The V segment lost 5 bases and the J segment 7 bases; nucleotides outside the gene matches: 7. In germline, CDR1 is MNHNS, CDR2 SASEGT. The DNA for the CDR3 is TGTGCCAGCAGTACGCGGACAGGGGGCAGGCAGCCCCAGCATTTT. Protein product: CASSTRTGGRQPQHF.

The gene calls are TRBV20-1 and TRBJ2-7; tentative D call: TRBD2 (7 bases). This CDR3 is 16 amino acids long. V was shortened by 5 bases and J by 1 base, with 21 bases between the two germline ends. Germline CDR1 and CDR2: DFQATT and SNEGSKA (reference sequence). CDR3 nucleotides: TGCAGTGCTTCTGGGGACGGGGGGCGGAATTCCTACGAGCAGTACTTC. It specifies CSASGDGGRNSYEQYF.

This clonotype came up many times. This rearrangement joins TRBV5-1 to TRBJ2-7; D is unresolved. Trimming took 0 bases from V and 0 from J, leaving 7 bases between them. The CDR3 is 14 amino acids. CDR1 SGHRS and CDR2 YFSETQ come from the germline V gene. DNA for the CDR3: TGCGCCAGCAGCTTGGAACCGAGCTCCTACGAGCAGTACTTC. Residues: CASSLEPSSYEQYF.

CDR3 in DNA: TGCGCCAGCAGCTCGTTCGGGGTACAAGGAAACACCATATATTTT. It codes for CASSSFGVQGNTIYF. V is TRBV5-1 and J is TRBJ1-3; no firm D call. Germline V gene lookup returns CDR1 SGHRS and CDR2 YFSETQ. The length of the CDR3 is 15 residues. Trimming pared 3 bases from V and 4 bases from J, leaving 14 bases between.

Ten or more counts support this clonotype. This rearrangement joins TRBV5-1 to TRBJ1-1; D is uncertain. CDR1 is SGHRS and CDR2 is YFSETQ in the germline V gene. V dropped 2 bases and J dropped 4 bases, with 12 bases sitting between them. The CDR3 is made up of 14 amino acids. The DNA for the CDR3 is TGCGCCAGCAGCTTAACGGGAGAGGGCACTGAAGCTTTCTTT. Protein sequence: CASSLTGEGTEAFF.

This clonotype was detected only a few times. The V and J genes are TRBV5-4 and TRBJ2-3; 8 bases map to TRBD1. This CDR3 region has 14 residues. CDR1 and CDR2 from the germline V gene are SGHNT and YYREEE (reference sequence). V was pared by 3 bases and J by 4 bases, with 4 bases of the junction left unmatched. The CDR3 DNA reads TGTGCCAGCAGCTACGACAGGGGCGCAGATACGCAGTATTTT. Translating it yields CASSYDRGADTQYF.

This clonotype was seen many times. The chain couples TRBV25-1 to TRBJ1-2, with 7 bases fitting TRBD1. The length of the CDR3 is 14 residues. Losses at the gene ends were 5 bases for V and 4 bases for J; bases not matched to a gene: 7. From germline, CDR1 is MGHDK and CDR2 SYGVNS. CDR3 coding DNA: TGTGCCAGCAGTCCAGGGGGAATCGCCTATGGCTACACCTTC. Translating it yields CASSPGGIAYGYTF.